The T cell receptor (beta chain) described here comes from a study of a mutant IDH1 vaccine in newly diagnosed glioma. Study in general: Before enrollment, the patients had been treated with radiotherapy alone, temozolomide alone, or both together. Most of them had received both. Study observations and caveats: Overall, about 92% of patients had vaccine-induced immune responses.

Measured with immunoSEQ multiplex PCR; TCRdb has only the in-frame clones, and not every one. The profile shows 40,000 or so clones, less than 90% of them singletons. Time point here: week 11, during vaccination. With topical imiquimod, each dose of the vaccine consisted of 300 ug of mutant IDH1 20-mer peptide. Germline V gene sequence: CDR1 LGHNA, CDR2 YSLEER. This CDR3 contains 16 residues. V lost 0 bases to trimming and J lost 0 bases, with 12 bases between them. As concerns this clone: Antigen: not known.

The clonotype was recovered from a man in his forties with glioma. V usage is TRBV4-3 and J usage is TRBJ2-7; D gene unclear. Material: PBMCs, obtained from a glioma patient whose treatment included an IDH1 peptide vaccine. This CDR3 is CASSQDWRTPSYEQYF. The CDR3 DNA sequence: TGCGCCAGCAGCCAAGATTGGCGAACCCCCTCCTACGAGCAGTACTTC.